This passage covers 19 T cell receptor beta chains from one sample sequenced in a study of blood T cell repertoires in COVID-19. Repertoires were generated with immunoSEQ multiplex PCR, while TCRdb's copy carries only in-frame clones and drops some. The profile shows about 440,000 clones, roughly 87% of them singletons. The sequencing sample was made of PBMCs or T cells enriched from blood (not recorded which). These receptor sequences come from a woman under 30 with acute COVID-19.

This clone was recorded only once. This chain links TRBV18 with TRBJ1-6, with TRBD1 matching 9 bases. The CDR3 covers 15 residues. Germline V gives CDR1 KGHSH, CDR2 LQKENI. J gave up 9 bases and V 2 bases, and 5 bases lay outside the gene matches. The CDR3: CASSPTGQGGSPLHF. The CDR3 nucleotides are TGTGCCAGCTCACCAACGGGACAGGGAGGTTCACCCCTCCACTTT.

With regard to this clone: At one of its ends the junction is not consistent with the germline gene, which may arise from a read error. The chain's CDR3 is CASSYDTEAFF. The CDR3 coding sequence is TGTGCCAGCAGCTATGACACCGAAGCTTTCTTT. The rearrangement links TRBV7-9 to TRBJ1-1; unclear D gene. This CDR3 has 11 amino acids. Germline CDR1 reads SEHNR; CDR2 reads FQNEAQ (reference sequence).

This sequence joins TRBV7-2 and TRBJ1-4; 8 bases match TRBD1. CDR1 is SGHTA, CDR2 FQGNSA, per germline. V dropped 2 bases and J dropped 2; count of bases not matched to a gene: 1. There are 15 residues in the CDR3. DNA of the CDR3: TGTGCCAGCAGCTTAAACAGGGGGACTAATGAAAAACTGTTTTTT. Residues: CASSLNRGTNEKLFF.

The chain is built from TRBV9 and TRBJ1-6; D possibly corresponds to TRBD1 (5 bases). Trimming shortened V by 4 bases and J by 9 bases, and 14 bases separated the two germline ends. Germline V lookup: CDR1 SGDLS, CDR2 YYNGEE. This CDR3 has 14 residues. The CDR3 DNA reads TGTGCCAGCAGCCCCCGTATGGGGGGTTCACCCCTCCACTTT. Translating gives CASSPRMGGSPLHF.

This clone appeared once. The chain couples TRBV9 to TRBJ2-7; TRBD2 agrees at 8 bases. Germline values: CDR1 SGDLS, CDR2 YYNGEE. The CDR3 is 15 amino acids. Germline trimming cut 0 bases from V and 7 bases from J; bases unmatched to any gene: 9. CDR3 amino acids: CASSVGAGGLEEQYF. CDR3 DNA: TGTGCCAGCAGCGTAGGTGCGGGGGGTTTGGAAGAGCAGTACTTC.

This chain links TRBV2 with TRBJ1-2; 7 bases fit TRBD1. The CDR3 sequence is 13 residues long. The germline CDR1 and CDR2 sequences are SNHLY and FYNNEI. The V and J ends lost 8 bases and 3 bases, in that order; junction bases with no gene match: 6. The CDR3 loop is CASRVGTDYGYTF. The CDR3 nucleotides are TGTGCCAGCCGCGTCGGGACAGACTATGGCTACACCTTC.

This chain joins TRBV3-1 (or the pseudogene TRBV3-2) and TRBJ2-1; 9 nucleotides agree with TRBD2. Germline assignment: CDR1 LGHDT and CDR2 YNNKEL (reference sequence). Germline trimming cut 4 bases from V and 8 bases from J; bases unmatched to any gene: 18. The CDR3 sequence is 18 residues long. The CDR3 region is CASSRAGLVLAGHDEQFF. The CDR3 DNA reads TGTGCCAGCAGCCGGGCAGGGTTGGTTCTAGCGGGACACGATGAGCAGTTCTTC.

CDR3 sequence: CASSFSGGIMNTEAFF. DNA for the CDR3: TGTGCCAGCAGTTTTTCAGGGGGCATCATGAACACTGAAGCTTTCTTT. The gene calls are TRBV28 and TRBJ1-1; 8 bases are a match to TRBD1. This CDR3 contains 16 residues. With 3 bases clipped from V and 0 bases from J, the junction kept 6 bases outside the gene matches. Looked up from germline, CDR1 is MDHEN and CDR2 is SYDVKM.

The CDR3: CASSVTGKYEQYF. Here the CDR3 DNA reads TGTGCCAGCAGCGTCACAGGGAAATACGAGCAGTACTTC. The rearrangement links TRBV9 to TRBJ2-7; a weak D match, TRBD1 (6 bases). This CDR3 is 13 amino acids long. With 2 bases removed from V and 4 bases from J, the gap between germline ends came to 10 bases. Germline lookup yields CDR1 SGDLS and CDR2 YYNGEE.

CDR3: CATSRDWDTRSGNTIYF. As DNA, the CDR3 is TGTGCCACCAGCAGAGACTGGGACACTCGCTCTGGAAACACCATATATTTT. This sequence joins TRBV15 and TRBJ1-3, with a possible D match to TRBD1 (6 bases). CDR3 length: 17 amino acids. Germline V gives CDR1 LNHNV, CDR2 YYDKDF (reference sequence). The V end was cut by 0 bases, the J end by 0 bases, with 12 bases between.

The rearrangement uses TRBV19 and TRBJ1-5; 11 nucleotides match TRBD1. The V and J ends lost 8 bases and 5 bases, in that order; junction bases with no gene match: 11. Germline CDR1 reads LNHDA; CDR2 reads SQIVND (reference sequence). The CDR3 runs 16 residues. CDR3 protein: CASLSRTGGDHQPQHF. The DNA of the CDR3 is TGTGCCAGTCTGTCCCGGACAGGGGGCGATCATCAGCCCCAGCATTTT.

A remark on this clone: Other DNA variants within this sample encode the same CDR3. The chain combines TRBV7-3 with TRBJ1-5; the D gene is possibly TRBD1 (5 bases). The V gene's germline CDR1 is SGHTA and CDR2 FQGTGA. The CDR3 spans 15 residues. Trimming left V 5 bases short and J 1 base short, with 12 bases between. CDR3 in DNA: TGTGCCAGCAGCCGAAGGGGCGCAAGCAATCAGCCCCAGCATTTT. It specifies CASSRRGASNQPQHF.

The V call is TRBV12-3 or TRBV12-4, the J call TRBJ2-5; tentative D call: TRBD2 (6 bases). The CDR3 runs to 13 residues. The V and J ends lost 5 bases and 3 bases respectively, with 10 bases between them. DNA for the CDR3: TGTGCCAGCAGTCGGGGGATAAAAGAGACCCAGTACTTC. It translates to CASSRGIKETQYF.

This chain links TRBV2 with TRBJ2-2, with a tentative D call TRBD1 (6 bases). V was pared by 3 bases and J by 3 bases, with 11 bases between. CDR1 and CDR2 (germline): SNHLY, FYNNEI. The CDR3 runs 15 residues. Here the CDR3 DNA reads TGTGCCAGCAGTGATACAGGGAGTTACACCGGGGAGCTGTTTTTT. Translated: CASSDTGSYTGELFF.

The chain combines TRBV5-8 with TRBJ2-3; D unresolved. Germline values: CDR1 SGHTS, CDR2 YDEGEE. The CDR3 contains 14 residues. V lost 6 bases and J 4 bases, leaving 15 bases between the germline ends. CDR3 bases: TGTGCCAGCAACAACAAGATGTTCCCAGATACGCAGTATTTT. It codes for CASNNKMFPDTQYF.

This clone was detected only once. V usage is TRBV11-2 and J usage is TRBJ1-1; D gene unclear. The V end lost 5 bases, the J end lost 6 bases, and 10 bases lay between the germline ends. This CDR3 has 12 residues. Germline-derived CDR1 and CDR2 are SGHAT and FQNNGV. DNA for the CDR3: TGTGCCAGCAGCCAGAATTACGCTGAAGCTTTCTTT. Its translation is CASSQNYAEAFF.

This clone was recorded a few times. This chain joins TRBV2 and TRBJ1-3, with unresolved D. The CDR3 spans 13 residues. CDR1 is SNHLY, CDR2 FYNNEI, per germline. V was pared by 6 bases and J by 4 bases, with 10 bases between. CDR3: CASSSSFGNTIYF. As DNA, the CDR3 is TGTGCCAGCAGCAGTTCTTTCGGAAACACCATATATTTT.

This chain links TRBV28 with TRBJ2-1; 7 positions agree with TRBD1. The CDR3 contains 20 residues. V lost 5 bases, J lost 1 base, and 20 bases stayed unmatched. Germline CDR1 reads MDHEN; CDR2 reads SYDVKM. CDR3 DNA sequence: TGTGCCAGCAGTGGGGAGATGAAGACAGGGATTATTCTTTCCTACAATGAGCAGTTCTTC. Its protein is CASSGEMKTGIILSYNEQFF. Drawing the rest from reference TRBV28 and TRBJ2-1, the complete variable domain is DVKVTQSSRYLVKRTGEKVFLECVQDMDHENMFWYRQDPGLGLRLIYFSYDVKMKEKGDIPEGYSVSREKKERFSLILESASTNQTSMYLCASSGEMKTGIILSYNEQFFGPGTRLTVL.

This chain uses TRBV7-2 with TRBJ2-1; 14 bases are shared with TRBD2. Unmatched junction bases numbered 4, after V lost 5 bases and J lost 7 bases. This CDR3 is 15 amino acids long. Germline assignment: CDR1 SGHTA and CDR2 FQGNSA. CDR3 DNA sequence: TGTGCCAGCAGCGAGGGACTAGCGGGAGTAAATGAGCAGTTCTTC. This sequence encodes CASSEGLAGVNEQFF.